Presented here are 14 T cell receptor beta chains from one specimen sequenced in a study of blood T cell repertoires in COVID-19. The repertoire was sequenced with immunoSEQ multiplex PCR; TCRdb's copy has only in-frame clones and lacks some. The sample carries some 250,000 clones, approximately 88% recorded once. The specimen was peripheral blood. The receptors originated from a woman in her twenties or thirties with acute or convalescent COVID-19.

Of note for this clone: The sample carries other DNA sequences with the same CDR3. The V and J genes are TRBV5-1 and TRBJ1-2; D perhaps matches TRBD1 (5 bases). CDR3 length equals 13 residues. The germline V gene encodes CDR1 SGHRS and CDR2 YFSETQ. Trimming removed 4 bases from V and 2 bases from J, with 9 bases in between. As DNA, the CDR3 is TGCGCCAGCAGCCTCGACAGCAACTATGGCTACACCTTC. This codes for CASSLDSNYGYTF.

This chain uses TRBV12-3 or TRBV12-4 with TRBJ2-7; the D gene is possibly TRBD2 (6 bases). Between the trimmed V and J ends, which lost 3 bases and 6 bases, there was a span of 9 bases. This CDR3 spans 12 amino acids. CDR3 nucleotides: TGTGCCAGCAGTTTGGGGGGTGGCGAGCAGTACTTC. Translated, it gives CASSLGGGEQYF.

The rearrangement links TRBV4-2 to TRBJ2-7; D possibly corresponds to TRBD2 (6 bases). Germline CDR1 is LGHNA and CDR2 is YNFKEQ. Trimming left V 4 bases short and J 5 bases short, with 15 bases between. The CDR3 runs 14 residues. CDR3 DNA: TGTGCCAGCAGCCCGGGGCTGGGGAGGAACGAGCAGTACTTC. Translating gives CASSPGLGRNEQYF.

The CDR3 protein is CASSKRPTGGTGNTIYF. DNA of the CDR3: TGTGCCAGCAGCAAAAGGCCCACGGGAGGGACTGGAAACACCATATATTTT. The chain recombines TRBV21-1 with TRBJ1-3. TRBV21-1 represents a pseudogene. This CDR3 has 17 residues.

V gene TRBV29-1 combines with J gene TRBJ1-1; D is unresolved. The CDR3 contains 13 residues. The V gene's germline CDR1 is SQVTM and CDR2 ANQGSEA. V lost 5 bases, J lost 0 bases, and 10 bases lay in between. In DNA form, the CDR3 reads TGCAGCGTTCTTCGGGTTCTGAACACTGAAGCTTTCTTT. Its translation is CSVLRVLNTEAFF. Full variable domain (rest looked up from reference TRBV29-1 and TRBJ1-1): SAVISQKPSRDICQRGTSLTIQCQVDSQVTMMFWYRQQPGQSLTLIATANQGSEATYESGFVIDKFPISRPNLTFSTLTVSNMSPEDSSIYLCSVLRVLNTEAFFGQGTRLTVV.

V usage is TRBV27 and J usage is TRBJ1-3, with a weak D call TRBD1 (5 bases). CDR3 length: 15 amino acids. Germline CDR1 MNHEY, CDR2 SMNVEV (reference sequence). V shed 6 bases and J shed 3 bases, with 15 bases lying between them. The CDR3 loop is CASRAAGGGGNTIYF. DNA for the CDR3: TGTGCCAGCAGAGCCGCGGGGGGTGGTGGAAACACCATATATTTT.

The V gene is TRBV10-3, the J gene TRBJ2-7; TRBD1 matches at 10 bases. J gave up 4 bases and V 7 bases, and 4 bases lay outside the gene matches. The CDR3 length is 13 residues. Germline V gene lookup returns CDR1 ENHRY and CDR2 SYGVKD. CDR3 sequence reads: CAIKDRGDYEQYF. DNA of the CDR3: TGTGCCATCAAGGACAGGGGGGATTACGAGCAGTACTTC.

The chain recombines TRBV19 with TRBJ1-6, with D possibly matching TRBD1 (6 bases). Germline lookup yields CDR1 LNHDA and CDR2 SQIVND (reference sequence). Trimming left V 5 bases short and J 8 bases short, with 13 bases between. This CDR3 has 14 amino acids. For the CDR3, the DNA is TGTGCCAGTAGTTTCGTCAGGGGCGATTCACCCCTCCACTTT. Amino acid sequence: CASSFVRGDSPLHF.

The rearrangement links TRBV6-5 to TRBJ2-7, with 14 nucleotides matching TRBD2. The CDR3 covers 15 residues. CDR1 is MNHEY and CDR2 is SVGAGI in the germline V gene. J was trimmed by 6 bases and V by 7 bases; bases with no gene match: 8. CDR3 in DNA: TGTGCCAGCAACGCAGGACTAGCGGGAGGATTCGAGCAGTACTTC. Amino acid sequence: CASNAGLAGGFEQYF.

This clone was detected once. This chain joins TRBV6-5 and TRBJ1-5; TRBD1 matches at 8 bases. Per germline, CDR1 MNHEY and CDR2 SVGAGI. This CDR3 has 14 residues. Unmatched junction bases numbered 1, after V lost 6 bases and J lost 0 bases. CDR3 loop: CASSRGHSNQPQHF. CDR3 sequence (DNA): TGTGCCAGCAGCAGGGGGCATAGCAATCAGCCCCAGCATTTT.

CDR3 bases: TGCGCCAGCAGCCAGTCTCAGGAGGGCATTCAGTACTTC. Translated, it gives CASSQSQEGIQYF. This chain connects TRBV4-3 to TRBJ2-4; tentatively, D is TRBD2 (6 bases). Germline-derived CDR1 and CDR2 are LGHNA and YSLEER. Between the trimmed V and J ends, which lost 3 bases and 9 bases, there was a span of 12 bases. The CDR3 runs 13 residues.

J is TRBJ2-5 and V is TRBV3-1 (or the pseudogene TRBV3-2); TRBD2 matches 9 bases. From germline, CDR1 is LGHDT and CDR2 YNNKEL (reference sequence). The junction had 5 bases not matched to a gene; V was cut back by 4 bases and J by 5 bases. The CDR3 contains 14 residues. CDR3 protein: CASSPIGLAETQYF. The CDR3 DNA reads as TGTGCCAGCAGCCCAATAGGACTAGCGGAGACCCAGTACTTC.

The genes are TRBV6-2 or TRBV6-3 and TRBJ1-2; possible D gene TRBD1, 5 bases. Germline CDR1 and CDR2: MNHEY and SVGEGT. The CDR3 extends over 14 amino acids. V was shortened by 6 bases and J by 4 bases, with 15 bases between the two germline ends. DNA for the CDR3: TGTGCCAGCAGCCGAGACAGCGTCGCCTATGGCTACACCTTC. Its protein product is CASSRDSVAYGYTF.

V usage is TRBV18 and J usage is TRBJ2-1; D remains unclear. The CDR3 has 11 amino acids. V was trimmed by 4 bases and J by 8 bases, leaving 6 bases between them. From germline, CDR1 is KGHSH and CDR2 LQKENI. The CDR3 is CASSLSHEQFF. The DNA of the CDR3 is TGTGCCAGCTCACTGAGTCATGAGCAGTTCTTC.